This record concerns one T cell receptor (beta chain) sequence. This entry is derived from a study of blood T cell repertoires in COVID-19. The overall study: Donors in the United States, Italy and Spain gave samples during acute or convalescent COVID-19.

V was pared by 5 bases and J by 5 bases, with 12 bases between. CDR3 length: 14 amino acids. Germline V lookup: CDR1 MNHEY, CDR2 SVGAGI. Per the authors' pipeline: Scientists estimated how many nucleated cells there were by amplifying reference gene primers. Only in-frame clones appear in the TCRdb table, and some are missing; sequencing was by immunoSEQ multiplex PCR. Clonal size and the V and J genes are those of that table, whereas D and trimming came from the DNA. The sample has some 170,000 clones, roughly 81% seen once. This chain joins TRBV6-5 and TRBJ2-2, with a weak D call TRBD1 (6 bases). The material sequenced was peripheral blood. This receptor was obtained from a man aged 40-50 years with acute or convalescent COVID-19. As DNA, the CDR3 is TGTGCCAGCAGTAATTACAGGGATACCGGGGAGCTGTTTTTT. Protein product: CASSNYRDTGELFF.